This T cell receptor (beta chain) is drawn from a study of memory B cells and T cells in multiple sclerosis (dated by TCRdb to the late 2010s). Concerning the study at large: TCR beta repertoires of autoproliferating peripheral T cells were compared with the TCR beta repertoires of brain lesion-infiltrating T cells in multiple sclerosis patients. TCR sequencing included two multiple sclerosis patients for whom either brain lesions at autopsy or brain-infiltrating cells from biopsy were available. Study-wide conclusions, independent of this receptor: Clone-set sizes varied between compartments, which affected the numbers of shared clonotypes and made normalization necessary.

TCRbeta CDR3 regions were amplified from extracted genomic DNA using the immunoSEQ Platform. The immunoSEQ assay combined multiplex PCR with high-throughput sequencing and a vendor bioinformatics pipeline. Per the source publication's procedure: After discarding non-productive sequences and any CDR3s under 4 amino acids in length, clonotype frequencies were recalculated for each sample. In immunoSEQ Analyzer 2.0, shared clonotypes were identified as those with identical CDR3 amino acid, V gene and J gene sequences. Repertoire overlap was normalized by dividing shared clonotype counts by the product of both clone-set sizes, with the result scaled by 1000 into arbitrary units. The clones in this table, taken by TCRdb from immuneACCESS, are in-frame only. Not every clone is retained; where verified, under half of the shortfall comes from an unresolved V gene, and the cause of the rest is unknown. Clonal size and the V and J genes are those of that table, whereas D and trimming came from the DNA. For this sample there are around 30,000 clones; roughly 82% appear just once. Approximately 2.4% of the sample is taken by the ten largest.

After CFSE-labeled PBMCs were cultured without any stimulus, the autoproliferating (CFSEdim) and non-proliferating (CFSEhi) T cell fractions were each sequenced on their own. Altogether, fewer than 6.5x10^7 CFSE-labeled PBMCs were kept in culture for about seven days with no stimulus, after which the replicate wells were combined. Labeling of PBMCs used approximately 0.5 uM CFSE, and the cells were then grown in serum-free AIM-V medium with no exogenous stimuli added. PBMCs were obtained by Ficoll density gradient centrifugation and kept cryopreserved until use. Using a FACSAria III, live 7-AAD-negative cells were sorted, then washed with PBS and stored frozen at -80 degrees C as dry pellets. A remark on this clone: Its antigen target is currently unknown. No clone much larger than this one lies a single base away; base qualities are absent.

Based on the germline V gene (reference sequence), the CDR1 and CDR2 sequences are MNHNY and SVGAGI. The CDR3 holds 13 amino acids from the cysteine to the phenylalanine. Only the CDR3 portion is preserved as DNA: 39 bases, with reading frame beginning at the first base. The V end loses 5 bases and the J end loses 4 bases, and a stretch of 11 bases separates them. The rearrangement combines TRBV6-6 with TRBJ2-5, with a tentative D call of TRBD1 or TRBD2, each matching 5 bases. Sequenced sample: PBMCs from blood kept in culture. This TCR derives from a human donor with multiple sclerosis. The CDR3 in this case is CASSHWGIETQYF. The DNA is TGTGCCAGCAGTCACTGGGGGATAGAGACCCAGTACTTC.